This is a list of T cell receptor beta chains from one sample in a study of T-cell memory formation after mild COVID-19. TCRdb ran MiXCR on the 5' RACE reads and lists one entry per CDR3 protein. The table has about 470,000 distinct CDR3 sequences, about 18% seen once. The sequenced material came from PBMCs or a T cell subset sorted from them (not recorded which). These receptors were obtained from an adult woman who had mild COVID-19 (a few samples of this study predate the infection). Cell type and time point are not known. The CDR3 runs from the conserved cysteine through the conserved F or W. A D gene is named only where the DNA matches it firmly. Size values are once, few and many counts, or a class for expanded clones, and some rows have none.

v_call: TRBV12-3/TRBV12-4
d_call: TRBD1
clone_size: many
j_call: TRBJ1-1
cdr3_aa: CASSLGGQLNTEAFF
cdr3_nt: TGTGCCAGCAGCTTAGGGGGACAGTTGAACACTGAAGCTTTCTTT

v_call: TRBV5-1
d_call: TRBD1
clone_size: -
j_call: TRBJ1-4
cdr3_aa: CASSLGQGPTNEKLFF
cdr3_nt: TGCGCCAGCAGCTTGGGACAGGGCCCAACTAATGAAAAACTGTTTTTT

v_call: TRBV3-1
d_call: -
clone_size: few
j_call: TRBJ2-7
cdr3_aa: CASSSSDRGSYEQYF
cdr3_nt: TGTGCCAGCAGCAGCTCAGACAGAGGGTCCTACGAGCAGTACTTC

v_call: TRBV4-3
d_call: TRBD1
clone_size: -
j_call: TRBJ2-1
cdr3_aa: CASSQGPGQGRSNEQFF
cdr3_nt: TGCGCCAGCAGCCAGGGACCGGGACAGGGAAGGAGCAATGAGCAGTTCTTC

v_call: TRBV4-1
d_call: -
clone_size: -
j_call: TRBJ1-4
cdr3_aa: CASSQSGRYNEKLFF
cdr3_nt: TGCGCCAGCAGCCAATCAGGGCGCTATAATGAAAAACTGTTTTTT

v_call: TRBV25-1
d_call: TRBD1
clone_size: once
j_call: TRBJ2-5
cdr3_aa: CASTIQGRGETQYF
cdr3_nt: TGTGCCAGCACCATACAGGGGCGAGGGGAGACCCAGTACTTC

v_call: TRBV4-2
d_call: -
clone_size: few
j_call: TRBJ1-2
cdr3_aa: CASSPDRTTVGNYGYTF
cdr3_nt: TGTGCCAGCAGCCCTGACCGTACGACCGTGGGGAACTATGGCTACACCTTC

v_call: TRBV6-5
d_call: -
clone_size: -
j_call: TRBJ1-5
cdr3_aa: CASKGTLNQPQHF
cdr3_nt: TGTGCCAGCAAAGGGACATTGAATCAGCCCCAGCATTTT

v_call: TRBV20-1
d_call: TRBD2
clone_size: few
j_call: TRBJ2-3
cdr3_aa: CSARGLAGGGTDTQYF
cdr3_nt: TGCAGTGCTAGGGGACTAGCGGGAGGGGGCACAGATACGCAGTATTTT

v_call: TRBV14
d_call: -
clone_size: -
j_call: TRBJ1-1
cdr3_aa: CASSQASNTEAFF
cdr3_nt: TGTGCCAGCAGCCAAGCCAGCAACACTGAAGCTTTCTTT

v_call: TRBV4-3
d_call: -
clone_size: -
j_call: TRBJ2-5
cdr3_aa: CASSQEYLPQETQYF
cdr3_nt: TGCGCCAGCAGCCAAGAGTACTTGCCCCAAGAGACCCAGTACTTC

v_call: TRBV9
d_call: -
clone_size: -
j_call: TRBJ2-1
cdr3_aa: CASSGHRGGEQFF
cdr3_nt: TGTGCCAGCAGCGGACACAGGGGAGGTGAGCAGTTCTTC

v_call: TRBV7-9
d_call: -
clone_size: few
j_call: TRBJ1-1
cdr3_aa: CASSSDRLTTEAFF
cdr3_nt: TGTGCCAGCAGCTCCGACAGGCTGACCACTGAAGCTTTCTTT

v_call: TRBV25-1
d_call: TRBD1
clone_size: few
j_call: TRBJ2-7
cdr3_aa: CASSDTGQGISVGYEQYF
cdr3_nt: TGTGCCAGCAGTGACACGGGACAGGGTATATCAGTTGGGTACGAGCAGTACTTC

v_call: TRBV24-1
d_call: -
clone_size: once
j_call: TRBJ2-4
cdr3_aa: CATSDLRAKNIQYF
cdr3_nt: TGTGCCACCAGTGATTTGCGAGCCAAAAACATTCAGTACTTC

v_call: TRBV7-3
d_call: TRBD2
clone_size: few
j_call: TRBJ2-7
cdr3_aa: CASSFLLAGVHEQYF
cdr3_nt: TGTGCCAGCAGCTTCCTACTAGCGGGAGTCCACGAGCAGTACTTC

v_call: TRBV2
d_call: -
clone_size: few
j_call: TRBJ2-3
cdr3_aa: CASSDRDKAPKGTQYF
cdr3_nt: TGTGCCAGCAGTGACAGAGACAAGGCCCCAAAGGGGACGCAGTATTTT

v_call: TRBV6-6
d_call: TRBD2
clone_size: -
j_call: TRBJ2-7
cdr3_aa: CASSSGASGGIYEQYF
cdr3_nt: TGTGCCAGCAGTTCTGGGGCTAGCGGGGGGATCTACGAGCAGTACTTC

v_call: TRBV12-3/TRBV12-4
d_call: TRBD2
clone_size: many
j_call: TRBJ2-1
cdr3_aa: CASSFRSGSWNEQFF
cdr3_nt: TGTGCCAGCAGTTTTAGGAGCGGGAGTTGGAATGAGCAGTTCTTC

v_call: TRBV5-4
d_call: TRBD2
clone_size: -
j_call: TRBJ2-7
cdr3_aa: CASSSSGGPSYEQYF
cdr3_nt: TGTGCCAGCAGCAGCAGCGGGGGGCCCTCCTACGAGCAGTACTTC

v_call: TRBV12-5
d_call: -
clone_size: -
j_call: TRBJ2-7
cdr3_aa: CASAKGSYEQYF
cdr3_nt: TGTGCTAGTGCCAAAGGGTCCTACGAGCAGTACTTC

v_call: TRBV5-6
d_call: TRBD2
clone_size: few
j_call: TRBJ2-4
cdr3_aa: CASSSTGGTENIQYF
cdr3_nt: TGTGCCAGCAGCTCTACCGGGGGGACCGAAAACATTCAGTACTTC

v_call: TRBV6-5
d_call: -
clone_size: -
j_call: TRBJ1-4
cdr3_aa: CASSYGGRNEKLFF
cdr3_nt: TGTGCCAGCAGTTATGGGGGCAGGAATGAAAAACTGTTTTTT

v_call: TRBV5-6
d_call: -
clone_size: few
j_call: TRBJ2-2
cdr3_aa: CASSLDVGELFF
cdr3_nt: TGTGCCAGCAGCTTGGATGTCGGGGAGCTGTTTTTT

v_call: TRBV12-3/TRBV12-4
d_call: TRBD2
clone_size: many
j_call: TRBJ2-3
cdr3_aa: CASSFDPFRGGGTDTQYF
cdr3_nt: TGTGCCAGCAGTTTCGATCCCTTCCGGGGGGGAGGCACAGATACGCAGTATTTT

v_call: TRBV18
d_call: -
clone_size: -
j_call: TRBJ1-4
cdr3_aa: CASSPPEPNEKLFF
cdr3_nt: TGTGCCAGCTCACCACCGGAGCCAAATGAAAAACTGTTTTTT

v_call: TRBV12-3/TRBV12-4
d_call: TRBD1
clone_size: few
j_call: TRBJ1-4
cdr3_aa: CASSRGGQSEKLFF
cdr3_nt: TGTGCCAGCAGCCGGGGGGGACAGAGTGAAAAACTGTTTTTT

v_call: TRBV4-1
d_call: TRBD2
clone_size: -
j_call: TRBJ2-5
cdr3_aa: CASSQVSGGAETQYF
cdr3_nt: TGCGCCAGCAGCCAAGTAAGCGGGGGCGCAGAGACCCAGTACTTC

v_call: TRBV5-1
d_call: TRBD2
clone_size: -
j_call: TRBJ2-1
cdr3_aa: CASSLAPGTSGNNEQFF
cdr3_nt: TGCGCCAGCAGCTTGGCCCCCGGGACTAGCGGAAACAATGAGCAGTTCTTC

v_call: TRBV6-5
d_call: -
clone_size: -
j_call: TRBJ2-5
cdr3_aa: CASSYGGAHSSTQYF
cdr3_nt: TGTGCCAGCAGTTACGGGGGGGCGCACTCGTCGACCCAGTACTTC

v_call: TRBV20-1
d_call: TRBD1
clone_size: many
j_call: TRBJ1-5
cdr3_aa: CSAREGAGQPQHF
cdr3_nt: TGCAGTGCCCGAGAGGGGGCTGGGCAGCCCCAGCATTTT

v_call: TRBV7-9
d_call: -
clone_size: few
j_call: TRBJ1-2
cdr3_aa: CASSGDFYGYTF
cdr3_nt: TGTGCCAGCAGCGGGGACTTCTATGGCTACACCTTC

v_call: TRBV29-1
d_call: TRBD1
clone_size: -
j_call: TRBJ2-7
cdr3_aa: CSVEAIDRGPYEQYF
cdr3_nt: TGCAGCGTTGAAGCCATAGACAGGGGACCCTACGAGCAGTACTTC

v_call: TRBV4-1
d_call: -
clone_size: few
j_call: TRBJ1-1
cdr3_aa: CASSQDGRTAEAFF
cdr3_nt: TGCGCCAGCAGCCAAGATGGTCGGACAGCTGAAGCTTTCTTT

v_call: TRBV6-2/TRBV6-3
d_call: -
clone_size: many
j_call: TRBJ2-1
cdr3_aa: CASDLGGGPYNEQFF
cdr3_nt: TGTGCCAGCGACTTAGGAGGGGGGCCCTACAATGAGCAGTTCTTC

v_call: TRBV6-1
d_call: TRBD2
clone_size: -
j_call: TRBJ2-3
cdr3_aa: CASSSSRGLAGVDTQYF
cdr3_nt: TGTGCCAGCAGTTCATCCCGGGGACTAGCGGGGGTAGATACGCAGTATTTT

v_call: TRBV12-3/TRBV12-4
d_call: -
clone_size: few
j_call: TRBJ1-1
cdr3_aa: CASSYTENTEAFF
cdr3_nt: TGTGCCAGCAGCTATACAGAGAACACTGAAGCTTTCTTT

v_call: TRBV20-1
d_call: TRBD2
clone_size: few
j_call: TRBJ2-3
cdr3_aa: CSARDGGGVADTQYF
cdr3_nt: TGCAGTGCTAGAGATGGCGGGGGTGTAGCAGATACGCAGTATTTT

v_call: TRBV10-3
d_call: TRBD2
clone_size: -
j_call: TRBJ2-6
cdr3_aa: CAISSGDSGANVLTF
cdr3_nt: TGTGCCATCAGTAGCGGGGACTCTGGGGCCAACGTCCTGACTTTC

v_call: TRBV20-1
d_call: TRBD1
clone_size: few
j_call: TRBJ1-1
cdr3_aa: CSGRGGRGNTEAFF
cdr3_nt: TGCAGCGGTCGAGGGGGCAGGGGAAACACTGAAGCTTTCTTT

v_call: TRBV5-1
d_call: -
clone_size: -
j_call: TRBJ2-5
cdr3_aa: CASSLAPGAEETQYF
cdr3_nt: TGCGCCAGCAGCTTGGCCCCGGGGGCTGAAGAGACCCAGTACTTC